This entry lists 8 T cell receptor beta chains sequenced from one sample in a study of cytomegalovirus exposure and HLA in healthy donors. The PCR ran on 60 Vbeta and 13 Jbeta primers. Produced via immunoSEQ multiplex PCR; TCRdb's table is partial and in-frame only. Listed are about 140,000 clones; 2% to 2.5% falls within the top ten. Sequencing was carried out using PBMCs. The origin of the receptors is a woman under 30 in good health and CMV-seronegative.

This chain uses TRBV2 with TRBJ2-1; D is undetermined. V dropped 3 bases and J dropped 4 bases, with 7 bases sitting between them. This CDR3 has 13 residues. Germline CDR1 and CDR2: SNHLY and FYNNEI. The CDR3 here is CASSEQFYNEQFF. The CDR3 DNA reads TGTGCCAGCAGTGAGCAGTTTTACAATGAGCAGTTCTTC.

This rearrangement joins TRBV5-1 to TRBJ1-1; weak D call: TRBD1 (6 bases). V lost 2 bases to trimming and J lost 1 base, with 9 bases between them. The germline V gene encodes CDR1 SGHRS and CDR2 YFSETQ. The CDR3 extends over 14 amino acids. The CDR3 bases are TGCGCCAGCAGCTTCGGGGGGGCGAACACTGAAGCTTTCTTT. Amino acid sequence: CASSFGGANTEAFF.

V is TRBV10-2 and J is TRBJ1-2, with D uncertain. Germline CDR1 is WSHSY and CDR2 is SAAADI. The CDR3 covers 16 residues. The ends were cut back, 4 bases at V and 0 bases at J, with 15 bases in the middle. The CDR3 nucleotides read TGCGCCAGCAGTGGGAACGTAGCCTCAGCTAACTATGGCTACACCTTC. It yields the protein CASSGNVASANYGYTF.

The V gene is TRBV2, the J gene TRBJ2-7, with D possibly TRBD2 on 5 matching bases. CDR3 size: 15 residues. Germline CDR1 SNHLY, CDR2 FYNNEI. Between the trimmed V and J ends, which lost 5 bases and 1 base, there was a span of 15 bases. DNA of the CDR3: TGTGCCAGCAGTCCCTGGATAGCGAAGTCCTACGAGCAGTACTTC. Its protein is CASSPWIAKSYEQYF.

CDR3 amino acids: CAWSRRGGVTEAFF. CDR3 nucleotides: TGTGCCTGGAGCCGTAGGGGAGGTGTCACTGAAGCTTTCTTT. The chain employs TRBV30 and TRBJ1-1, with a tentative D call TRBD1 (5 bases). V was pared by 3 bases and J by 4 bases, with 15 bases between. Germline lookup yields CDR1 GTSNPN and CDR2 SVGIG (reference sequence). This CDR3 is 14 amino acids long.

The chain carries TRBV6-1 and TRBJ1-2, with D perhaps TRBD1 (5 bases). The CDR3 totals 15 residues. Germline V CDR1 and CDR2: MNHNS, SASEGT. Trimming took 2 bases from V and 6 from J, leaving 16 bases between them. DNA for the CDR3: TGTGCCAGCAGTGAACCCGCCGGGCGGGACCATGGCTACACCTTC. Protein: CASSEPAGRDHGYTF.

The chain joins TRBV6-5 to TRBJ2-1; D unclear. CDR3 length: 15 amino acids. CDR1 MNHEY and CDR2 SVGAGI come from the germline V gene. V lost 0 bases and J lost 7, with 13 bases in between. CDR3 in DNA: TGTGCCAGCAGTTACTCAGATGGGCGCCAGAATGAGCAGTTCTTC. Amino acid sequence: CASSYSDGRQNEQFF.

The chain joins TRBV5-5 to TRBJ2-7; D not resolved. The CDR3 totals 14 residues. CDR1 and CDR2 from the germline V gene are SGHKS and YYEKEE (reference sequence). The V gene lost 2 bases and the J gene lost 6 bases, with 15 bases spanning the gap. The CDR3 region has the DNA TGTGCCAGCAGCTTTTTAATAGAGTGGGGCGAGCAGTACGTC. This codes for CASSFLIEWGEQYV.